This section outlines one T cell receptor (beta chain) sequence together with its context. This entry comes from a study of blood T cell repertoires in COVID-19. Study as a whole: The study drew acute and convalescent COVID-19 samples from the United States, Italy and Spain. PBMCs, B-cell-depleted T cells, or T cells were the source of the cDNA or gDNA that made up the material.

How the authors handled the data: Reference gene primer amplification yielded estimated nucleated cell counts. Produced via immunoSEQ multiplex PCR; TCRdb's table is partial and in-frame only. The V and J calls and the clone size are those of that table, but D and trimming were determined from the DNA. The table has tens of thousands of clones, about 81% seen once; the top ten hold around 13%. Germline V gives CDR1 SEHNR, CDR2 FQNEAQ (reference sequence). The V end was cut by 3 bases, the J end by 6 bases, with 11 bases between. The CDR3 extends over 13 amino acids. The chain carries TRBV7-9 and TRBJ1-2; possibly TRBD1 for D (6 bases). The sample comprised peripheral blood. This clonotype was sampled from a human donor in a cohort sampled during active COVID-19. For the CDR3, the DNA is TGTGCCAGCAGCTTTCGGGGGGCGAATGGCTACACCTTC. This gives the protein CASSFRGANGYTF.